The 22 T cell receptor beta chains listed next were all sequenced from one sample in a study of shared clonotypes between healthy human individuals. Profiled with immunoSEQ multiplex PCR; TCRdb holds only in-frame clones, not every one. The sample lists about 450,000 clones, 79% seen once, with over 9.5% in the top ten. Sequences were obtained from PBMCs. The receptors shown here come from a middle-aged woman in good health. Some clones in this sample may be carry-over from other donors' samples.

This chain uses TRBV7-2 with TRBJ2-7, with 12 bases identical to TRBD2. V shed 5 bases and J 5 bases; nucleotides not matched to a gene: 4. This CDR3 has 14 residues. Germline CDR1 SGHTA, CDR2 FQGNSA. The CDR3 region has the DNA TGTGCCAGCAGCGTGACTAGCGGGAGAGACGAGCAGTACTTC. It encodes CASSVTSGRDEQYF.

The chain couples TRBV7-6 to TRBJ1-4; TRBD1 is a possible D gene (6 bases). Trimming removed 5 bases at V and 7 bases at J, with 20 bases between. There are 16 residues in the CDR3. Germline CDR1 and CDR2: SGHVS and FNYEAQ. The CDR3 spells CASSDGGYYGFEKLFF. The CDR3 bases are TGTGCCAGCAGCGATGGGGGCTATTACGGCTTTGAAAAACTGTTTTTT.

The rearrangement links TRBV5-1 to TRBJ1-2; D is ambiguous. Looked up from germline, CDR1 is SGHRS and CDR2 is YFSETQ. The CDR3 runs to 14 residues. Trimming shortened V by 7 bases and J by 0 bases, and 13 bases separated the two germline ends. The chain's CDR3 is CASGPDGANYGYTF. CDR3 DNA: TGCGCCAGCGGCCCGGACGGGGCTAACTATGGCTACACCTTC.

Comments on this clone: The same CDR3 can be traced to other DNA sequences in this sample. The rearrangement links TRBV28 to TRBJ1-5, with D maybe TRBD1 (5 bases). Trimming removed 2 bases at V and 2 bases at J, with 7 bases between. Germline CDR1 and CDR2: MDHEN and SYDVKM. The CDR3 is made up of 14 amino acids. The CDR3 nucleotides read TGTGCCAGCAGTTTACGGGGCGGCAATCAGCCCCAGCATTTT. As protein: CASSLRGGNQPQHF.

This clone was seen a handful of times. This chain joins TRBV2 and TRBJ1-1; D is unresolved. Germline lookup yields CDR1 SNHLY and CDR2 FYNNEI. V was cut by 6 bases and J by 3 bases, with 5 bases left in between. This CDR3 region has 11 residues. Written as DNA, the CDR3 is TGTGCCAGCAGAAGGGACACTGAAGCTTTCTTT. It encodes CASRRDTEAFF.

The chain links TRBV5-1 to TRBJ2-5, with 12 bases identical to TRBD2. Germline CDR1 is SGHRS and CDR2 is YFSETQ. The length of the CDR3 is 17 residues. J was trimmed by 2 bases and V by 0 bases; bases with no gene match: 5. The CDR3 sequence is CASSLVLAGGIQETQYF. The CDR3 DNA is TGCGCCAGCAGCTTGGTTCTAGCGGGAGGGATACAAGAGACCCAGTACTTC.

The V call is TRBV19, the J call TRBJ2-1; 7 positions agree with TRBD2. This CDR3 region has 16 residues. The V segment lost 6 bases and the J segment 7 bases; nucleotides outside the gene matches: 15. CDR1 is LNHDA and CDR2 is SQIVND in the germline V gene (reference sequence). The CDR3 region is CASREGGLGSFNEQFF. CDR3 in DNA: TGTGCCAGTAGAGAGGGAGGACTAGGCAGTTTTAATGAGCAGTTCTTC.

The rearrangement links TRBV5-1 to TRBJ2-2; possible D gene TRBD1, 5 bases. With 2 bases removed from V and 0 bases from J, the gap between germline ends came to 17 bases. The CDR3 has 18 amino acids. Germline lookup yields CDR1 SGHRS and CDR2 YFSETQ. The CDR3 region has the DNA TGCGCCAGCAGCTTACAGGTGTCCCCAACTACGAACACCGGGGAGCTGTTTTTT. Amino acids: CASSLQVSPTTNTGELFF.

The chain couples TRBV11-2 to TRBJ1-1, with TRBD1 as a possible D gene (5 bases). CDR1 SGHAT and CDR2 FQNNGV come from the germline V gene. Trimming took off 4 bases at V and 1 base at J, with 7 bases between the two ends. CDR3 length equals 13 residues. The CDR3, as DNA: TGTGCCAGCAGCTCGAGGGGGAACACTGAAGCTTTCTTT. Protein: CASSSRGNTEAFF. The full variable domain, rest sourced from reference TRBV11-2 and TRBJ1-1, is EAGVAQSPRYKIIEKRQSVAFWCNPISGHATLYWYQQILGQGPKLLIQFQNNGVVDDSQLPKDRFSAERLKGVDSTLKIQPAKLEDSAVYLCASSSRGNTEAFFGQGTRLTVV.

This clone was seen more than once but under ten times. V and J are TRBV29-1 and TRBJ1-2, with 7 bases matching TRBD1. This CDR3 has 12 residues. J was trimmed by 4 bases and V by 8 bases; bases with no gene match: 7. Germline V gene data show CDR1 as SQVTM and CDR2 as ANQGSEA. CDR3 residues: CSTQGDGYGYTF. The CDR3 DNA is TGCAGCACCCAGGGGGACGGCTATGGCTACACCTTC.

This clone was seen only a few times. V and J are TRBV5-1 and TRBJ2-3; 8 bases are shared with TRBD2. This CDR3 comprises 15 residues. Germline values: CDR1 SGHRS, CDR2 YFSETQ. The trim removed 4 bases at V and 3 bases at J, leaving 7 bases unmatched. CDR3 loop: CASSLLAESTDTQYF. For the CDR3, the DNA is TGCGCCAGCAGCCTACTAGCGGAGTCGACAGATACGCAGTATTTT.

The V and J genes are TRBV11-3 and TRBJ2-5, with 8 bases identical to TRBD2. Per the germline V gene, CDR1 is SGHNT and CDR2 is YENEEA. The trim removed 0 bases at V and 2 bases at J, leaving 8 bases unmatched. The CDR3 runs to 17 residues. The CDR3 protein is CASSLDITSGTQETQYF. The CDR3 region has the DNA TGTGCCAGCAGCTTAGATATAACTAGCGGAACTCAAGAGACCCAGTACTTC. The variable domain in full, with the rest retrieved from reference TRBV11-3 and TRBJ2-5, is EAGVVQSPRYKIIEKKQPVAFWCNPISGHNTLYWYLQNLGQGPELLIRYENEEAVDDSQLPKDRFSAERLKGVDSTLKIQPAELGDSAVYLCASSLDITSGTQETQYFGPGTRLLVL.

The gene calls are TRBV27 and TRBJ2-7; 11 bases align to TRBD1. Germline CDR1 MNHEY, CDR2 SMNVEV (reference sequence). The CDR3 is made up of 15 amino acids. With V trimmed by 3 bases and J by 2 bases, 3 bases remained unmatched. CDR3 in DNA: TGTGCCAGCAGTTTCCTGGGACAGGGGGCCTACGAGCAGTACTTC. Its protein product is CASSFLGQGAYEQYF.

The gene calls are TRBV5-1 and TRBJ2-5; possibly TRBD2 for D (5 bases). This CDR3 region has 14 residues. Germline CDR1 reads SGHRS; CDR2 reads YFSETQ. V lost 0 bases and J lost 0, with 6 bases in between. The CDR3 nucleotides are TGCGCCAGCAGCTTGGGCGGGTACCAAGAGACCCAGTACTTC. Its protein is CASSLGGYQETQYF.

The chain is built from TRBV30 and TRBJ1-1; D is unclear. Trimming removed 4 bases at V and 6 bases at J, with 15 bases between. The CDR3 consists of 13 residues. From germline, CDR1 is GTSNPN and CDR2 SVGIG (reference sequence). The chain's CDR3 is CAWTVNPVAEAFF. The DNA of the CDR3 is TGTGCCTGGACCGTTAACCCTGTAGCTGAAGCTTTCTTT.

J is TRBJ2-1 and V is TRBV9; TRBD2 matches at 13 bases. Germline V CDR1 and CDR2: SGDLS, YYNGEE. Unmatched junction bases numbered 12, after V lost 0 bases and J lost 3 bases. CDR3 length: 20 amino acids. CDR3 protein: CASSVGLAGGLKLRYNEQFF. The CDR3 nucleotides are TGTGCCAGCAGCGTAGGACTAGCGGGAGGTCTAAAGCTACGCTACAATGAGCAGTTCTTC.

This clone was detected many times. The chain recombines TRBV6-4 with TRBJ2-1, with D unclear. The V gene lost 3 bases and the J gene lost 5 bases, with 8 bases spanning the gap. The CDR3 extends over 13 amino acids. Germline V gene data show CDR1 as MRHNA and CDR2 as SNTAGT. The CDR3 loop is CASSEDINNEQFF. The CDR3, as DNA: TGTGCCAGCAGTGAGGATATAAACAATGAGCAGTTCTTC.

The J gene is TRBJ2-7, the V gene TRBV6-1, with D possibly TRBD1 on 5 matching bases. CDR1 is MNHNS and CDR2 is SASEGT in the germline V gene. V lost 6 bases and J lost 2, with 14 bases in between. The CDR3 consists of 14 residues. The chain's CDR3 is CASRRQLSTYEQYF. DNA for the CDR3: TGTGCCAGCAGGAGACAGCTTTCAACCTACGAGCAGTACTTC.

The chain joins TRBV28 to TRBJ1-1, with D maybe TRBD1 (5 bases). The CDR3 sequence is 16 residues long. V was shortened by 3 bases and J by 4 bases, with 18 bases between the two germline ends. Germline V lookup: CDR1 MDHEN, CDR2 SYDVKM. CDR3 loop: CASSLLRGWAVTEAFF. The CDR3 DNA is TGTGCCAGCAGTTTGTTAAGGGGATGGGCGGTCACTGAAGCTTTCTTT.

As to this clone: Sequence at one end of the junction differs from germline and may be a read error. V is TRBV7-7 and J is TRBJ2-5; D gene uncertain. Germline V gene data show CDR1 as SSHAT and CDR2 as FNYEAQ (reference sequence). The CDR3 is 15 amino acids. The CDR3 is CASSLSGSSKETQYF. CDR3 sequence (DNA): TGTGCTAGCAGCTTAAGTGGAAGTTCCAAAGAGACCCAGTACTTC.

The rearrangement uses TRBV19 and TRBJ2-3, with TRBD1 matching over 9 bases. After removal of 5 bases from V and 6 bases from J, the junction contained 9 bases not matched to a gene. Germline values: CDR1 LNHDA, CDR2 SQIVND (reference sequence). CDR3 length equals 15 residues. The DNA for the CDR3 is TGTGCCAGTAGTCGGACAGGGGTTCCGGGCGATACGCAGTATTTT. Translated, it gives CASSRTGVPGDTQYF.

The chain has TRBV10-3 and TRBJ2-7; weak D call: TRBD1 (6 bases). The CDR3 is made up of 15 amino acids. V dropped 2 bases and J dropped 4 bases, with 15 bases sitting between them. Per germline, CDR1 ENHRY and CDR2 SYGVKD. CDR3 nucleotide sequence: TGTGCCATCAGTGAGCTAACAGGGTTTGGGTACGAGCAGTACTTC. Its translation is CAISELTGFGYEQYF.